One and the same sample provided the 23 T cell receptor beta chains below, sequenced in a study of blood T cells in healthy people across ages. Sample-barcoded 5' priming and a J-beta primer mix drove a second PCR of about 6 to 12 cycles. One entry per CDR3 protein results from TCRdb running MiXCR on the 5' RACE reads. The table records about 1.8 million distinct CDR3 sequences, 40% to 55% of them present only once. Source material: blood. These receptors were collected from a woman in her 40s in good health.

This clonotype was seen a handful of times. The chain joins TRBV9 to TRBJ2-1, with 8 positions matching TRBD2. Per germline, CDR1 SGDLS and CDR2 YYNGEE. V dropped 4 bases and J dropped 6; count of bases not matched to a gene: 9. CDR3 length: 15 residues. CDR3 amino acids: CASSPRTSSFNEQFF. CDR3 bases: TGTGCCAGCAGCCCCCGGACTAGCAGTTTCAATGAGCAGTTCTTC.

The rearrangement uses TRBV10-3 and TRBJ1-2; no definite D call. V was shortened by 2 bases and J by 4 bases, with 8 bases between the two germline ends. This CDR3 region has 13 residues. CDR1 is ENHRY and CDR2 is SYGVKD in the germline V gene. CDR3 sequence (DNA): TGTGCCATCAGTGAGGGTCGGATCTATGGCTACACCTTC. Protein product: CAISEGRIYGYTF.

The chain recombines TRBV28 with TRBJ2-7; D possibly corresponds to TRBD1 (5 bases). V lost 6 bases to trimming and J lost 5 bases, with 11 bases between them. CDR1 and CDR2 (germline): MDHEN, SYDVKM. This CDR3 spans 12 amino acids. The DNA for the CDR3 is TGTGCCAGCAGCGGCGGACATGACGAGCAGTACTTC. Amino acid sequence: CASSGGHDEQYF.

The genes are TRBV12-3 or TRBV12-4 and TRBJ2-1, with 7 positions matching TRBD1. V lost 6 bases, J lost 10 bases, and 12 bases stayed unmatched. The CDR3 sequence is 14 residues long. CDR3 nucleotide sequence: TGTGCCAGCAGCCGACAGGGTTCGGGCTACGAGCAGTTCTTC. Translating gives CASSRQGSGYEQFF.

The V gene is TRBV14, the J gene TRBJ2-4, with TRBD1 matching 8 bases. Germline V gene lookup returns CDR1 SGHDN and CDR2 FVKESK. The CDR3 extends over 18 amino acids. J was trimmed by 9 bases and V by 1 base; bases with no gene match: 17. Here the CDR3 reads CASSQATGQGRRLGIQYF. The CDR3 bases are TGTGCCAGCAGCCAAGCTACCGGACAGGGAAGAAGACTGGGCATTCAGTACTTC.

This clonotype showed up just a few times. The chain combines TRBV5-1 with TRBJ2-5, with D perhaps TRBD2 (5 bases). Trimming stripped 0 bases from V and 5 bases from J, with 11 bases between. Germline V gene data show CDR1 as SGHRS and CDR2 as YFSETQ. The CDR3 length is 14 residues. DNA for the CDR3: TGCGCCAGCAGCTTGGACACCCGAGGGGAGACCCAGTACTTC. The encoded protein is CASSLDTRGETQYF.

J is TRBJ2-3 and V is TRBV6-4; D not certain. From germline, CDR1 is MRHNA and CDR2 SNTAGT. The CDR3 spans 15 residues. The V gene lost 6 bases and the J gene lost 0 bases, with 13 bases spanning the gap. CDR3 nucleotide sequence: TGTGCCAGCAGCCCCACGGACCGAAGCACAGATACGCAGTATTTT. It specifies CASSPTDRSTDTQYF.

This clonotype was recorded once. One end of the junction varies from germline; a read error may be responsible. The rearrangement joins TRBV12-3 or TRBV12-4 to TRBJ2-3; 8 nucleotides match TRBD2. CDR3 length: 16 residues. The CDR3 nucleotides read TGTGCCAGCAGTGAAGGACTCGGGGGGGGCACAGATGCGCAGTATTTT. Residues: CASSEGLGGGTDAQYF.

The chain recombines TRBV7-2 with TRBJ1-4, with 9 bases aligning to TRBD1. CDR1 is SGHTA, CDR2 FQGNSA, per germline. Germline trimming cut 5 bases from V and 6 bases from J; bases unmatched to any gene: 7. This CDR3 spans 15 amino acids. Written as DNA, the CDR3 is TGTGCCAGCAGCCCCTGGGACAGGGCGGATGAAAAACTGTTTTTT. Its protein product is CASSPWDRADEKLFF.

This clonotype was detected only a few times. The chain recombines TRBV12-3 or TRBV12-4 with TRBJ2-3; D not certain. The CDR3 length is 13 residues. Trimming took 6 bases from V and 2 from J, leaving 9 bases between them. The CDR3 loop is CASRRRNTDTQYF. The CDR3, as DNA: TGTGCCAGCAGGAGACGGAACACAGATACGCAGTATTTT.

V usage is TRBV12-3 or TRBV12-4 and J usage is TRBJ2-3; 7 bases align to TRBD2. With V trimmed by 3 bases and J by 0 bases, 6 bases remained unmatched. The CDR3 contains 16 residues. CDR3 DNA sequence: TGTGCCAGCAGTTTTCGTGGGGGGGGTAGCACAGATACGCAGTATTTT. Translation: CASSFRGGGSTDTQYF.

The chain has TRBV20-1 and TRBJ2-3, with D possibly called TRBD1 or TRBD2 (5 bases each). The CDR3 extends over 15 amino acids. V was pared by 6 bases and J by 1 base, with 17 bases between. Germline V CDR1 and CDR2: DFQATT, SNEGSKA (reference sequence). The CDR3 here is CSARDASAGTDTQYF. CDR3 DNA sequence: TGCAGTGCAAGGGACGCCTCAGCCGGCACAGATACGCAGTATTTT.

This clonotype showed up just a few times. The chain joins TRBV5-1 to TRBJ2-3; 7 bases map to TRBD2. With 0 bases clipped from V and 6 bases from J, the junction kept 7 bases outside the gene matches. CDR1 is SGHRS, CDR2 YFSETQ, per germline. CDR3 length: 15 residues. CDR3 in amino acids: CASSLVGLKGDTQYF. In DNA form, the CDR3 reads TGCGCCAGCAGCTTGGTGGGACTAAAGGGGGATACGCAGTATTTT.

This clonotype was picked up one time. The J gene is TRBJ2-5, the V gene TRBV20-1; either TRBD1 or TRBD2 may fit D (5 bases each). CDR1 and CDR2 from the germline V gene are DFQATT and SNEGSKA (reference sequence). V was cut by 3 bases and J by 11 bases, with 22 bases left in between. CDR3 length equals 14 residues. CDR3 region: CSARVNGDPYVQYF. The CDR3 DNA reads TGCAGTGCTAGGGTTAACGGGGACCCCTACGTGCAGTACTTC.

J is TRBJ1-1 and V is TRBV29-1, with 9 positions matching TRBD1. Trimming took 5 bases from V and 5 from J; bases not matched to a gene: 3. The CDR3 spans 12 residues. In germline, CDR1 is SQVTM, CDR2 ANQGSEA. As DNA, the CDR3 is TGCAGCGTTATGGACAGGGGTACTGAAGCTTTCTTT. Its protein product is CSVMDRGTEAFF.

Written as DNA, the CDR3 is TGTGCCAGCAGTTTCGAAGGGACAGGGAGTCAGCCCCAGCATTTT. Translating gives CASSFEGTGSQPQHF. V and J are TRBV28 and TRBJ1-5; 9 bases line up with TRBD1. CDR1 is MDHEN, CDR2 SYDVKM, per germline. V dropped 3 bases and J dropped 6; count of bases not matched to a gene: 6. This CDR3 has 15 amino acids. Complete variable domain (other parts from reference TRBV28 and TRBJ1-5): DVKVTQSSRYLVKRTGEKVFLECVQDMDHENMFWYRQDPGLGLRLIYFSYDVKMKEKGDIPEGYSVSREKKERFSLILESASTNQTSMYLCASSFEGTGSQPQHFGDGTRLSIL.

The chain uses TRBV11-2 and TRBJ2-5, with D perhaps matching TRBD2 (6 bases). V was trimmed by 5 bases and J by 1 base, leaving 11 bases between them. CDR3 length: 14 residues. Germline V gives CDR1 SGHAT, CDR2 FQNNGV. CDR3 residues: CASSSGDFQETQYF. The CDR3 nucleotides are TGTGCCAGCAGCAGTGGGGACTTCCAAGAGACCCAGTACTTC.

V is TRBV6-1 and J is TRBJ2-1; D ambiguous. Germline CDR1 and CDR2: MNHNS and SASEGT. The CDR3 length is 14 residues. V lost 2 bases, J lost 9 bases, and 14 bases lay in between. CDR3: CASSEFLLGLEQFF. In nucleotides, the CDR3 is TGTGCCAGCAGTGAATTCCTCCTAGGGCTTGAGCAGTTCTTC.

This clonotype was detected once. This chain uses TRBV6-2 or TRBV6-3 with TRBJ2-1; 10 bases align to TRBD2. In germline, CDR1 is MNHEY, CDR2 SVGEGT. The CDR3 totals 15 residues. Unmatched junction bases numbered 9, after V lost 7 bases and J lost 6 bases. The CDR3 loop is CASTAAGTSANEQFF. CDR3 sequence (DNA): TGTGCCAGCACCGCCGCCGGGACTAGCGCCAATGAGCAGTTCTTC.

The chain uses TRBV2 and TRBJ1-5; tentatively, D is TRBD1 (6 bases). CDR1 is SNHLY, CDR2 FYNNEI, per germline. The CDR3 spans 13 residues. Trimming left V 9 bases short and J 0 bases short, with 9 bases between. The CDR3 sequence is CARQGYSNQPQHF. CDR3 in DNA: TGTGCCAGGCAGGGGTATAGCAATCAGCCCCAGCATTTT. Complete variable domain (other parts from reference TRBV2 and TRBJ1-5): EPEVTQTPSHQVTQMGQEVILRCVPISNHLYFYWYRQILGQKVEFLVSFYNNEISEKSEIFDDQFSVERPDGSNFTLKIRSTKLEDSAMYFCARQGYSNQPQHFGDGTRLSIL.

The chain joins TRBV14 to TRBJ2-3, with D possibly TRBD1 on 6 matching bases. V lost 1 base to trimming and J lost 5 bases, with 13 bases between them. The germline V gene encodes CDR1 SGHDN and CDR2 FVKESK. This CDR3 region has 15 residues. DNA of the CDR3: TGTGCCAGCAGCCAAGGGGGGCCCAAAGGAGATACGCAGTATTTT. This encodes CASSQGGPKGDTQYF. Together with reference TRBV14 and TRBJ2-3, the CDR3 gives the full variable domain: EAGVTQFPSHSVIEKGQTVTLRCDPISGHDNLYWYRRVMGKEIKFLLHFVKESKQDESGMPNNRFLAERTGGTYSTLKVQPAELEDSGVYFCASSQGGPKGDTQYFGPGTRLTVL.

V is TRBV27 and J is TRBJ1-5, with D possibly TRBD1 on 5 matching bases. Trimming cost V 3 bases and J 4 bases, with 10 bases left between them. The germline gives CDR1 MNHEY, CDR2 SMNVEV (reference sequence). The CDR3 runs 14 residues. CDR3 DNA sequence: TGTGCCAGCAGTTTTGGACACCGAAATCAGCCCCAGCATTTT. As protein: CASSFGHRNQPQHF.

The chain recombines TRBV10-3 with TRBJ2-3; 7 nucleotides agree with TRBD1. CDR3 length: 14 amino acids. Trimming cost V 6 bases and J 3 bases; bases outside gene matches: 6. The germline V gene encodes CDR1 ENHRY and CDR2 SYGVKD. Written as DNA, the CDR3 is TGTGCCATCAGGACAGGGATCGGGACAGATACGCAGTATTTT. Protein sequence: CAIRTGIGTDTQYF.